The next 15 T cell receptor beta chains were all read from a single sample in a study of T cells after yellow fever vaccination. TCRdb re-derived calls from the 5' RACE reads in MiXCR, one entry per CDR3 protein. The table lists some 560,000 distinct CDR3 sequences, over 15% of them singletons. The source was PBMCs, collected 15 days after the yellow fever booster vaccination. Receptors were obtained from a man aged 25 to 40 who received the YFV17D yellow fever vaccine.

A few counts support this clonotype. The chain combines TRBV12-3 or TRBV12-4 with TRBJ2-5, with TRBD2 matching over 8 bases. V gave up 6 bases and J gave up 4 bases; unmatched junction bases: 10. The CDR3 runs to 15 residues. CDR3 region: CASSPTGAGAETQYF. The CDR3 DNA follows: TGTGCCAGCAGCCCTACCGGAGCGGGAGCAGAGACCCAGTACTTC.

The chain employs TRBV28 and TRBJ2-7; D possibly uses TRBD1 or TRBD2 (5 bases each). V dropped 8 bases and J dropped 3 bases, with 14 bases sitting between them. The CDR3 is 13 amino acids. Looked up from germline, CDR1 is MDHEN and CDR2 is SYDVKM. DNA for the CDR3: TGTGCCAGCGCAGGCAGGGAGTACTACGAGCAGTACTTC. Translating gives CASAGREYYEQYF.

This clonotype has only a few counts. The gene calls are TRBV20-1 and TRBJ2-7; TRBD2 might be the D (6 bases). Trimming pared 6 bases from V and 0 bases from J, leaving 18 bases between. This CDR3 has 15 residues. In germline, CDR1 is DFQATT, CDR2 SNEGSKA (reference sequence). The CDR3 DNA follows: TGCAGTGCCTCCCTCCGGGACTGGTACTCCTACGAGCAGTACTTC. Its protein is CSASLRDWYSYEQYF.

The V and J genes are TRBV30 and TRBJ2-3; 12 nucleotides align to TRBD2. CDR1 is GTSNPN, CDR2 SVGIG, per germline (reference sequence). The V and J ends lost 3 bases and 4 bases, in that order; junction bases with no gene match: 2. The CDR3 covers 14 residues. DNA of the CDR3: TGTGCCTGGAGGGGACTAGCGGGTTCAGATACGCAGTATTTT. It codes for CAWRGLAGSDTQYF.

This clonotype came up many times. This rearrangement joins TRBV29-1 to TRBJ1-4; 8 bases agree with TRBD1. In germline, CDR1 is SQVTM, CDR2 ANQGSEA. V gave up 4 bases and J gave up 8 bases; unmatched junction bases: 6. The CDR3 spans 13 residues. The CDR3 DNA reads as TGCAGCGTTGTGTCAGGGGGCGACGAAAAACTGTTTTTT. Translated, it gives CSVVSGGDEKLFF.

In its sample, this clonotype was seen a few times. V usage is TRBV29-1 and J usage is TRBJ2-7, with a weak D call TRBD1 (5 bases). In germline, CDR1 is SQVTM, CDR2 ANQGSEA. The CDR3 loop spans 13 amino acids. V was shortened by 4 bases and J by 1 base, with 11 bases between the two germline ends. The CDR3 loop is CSVGGRMSYEQYF. CDR3 in DNA: TGCAGCGTTGGGGGCAGAATGTCCTACGAGCAGTACTTC.

This clonotype was seen a handful of times. The chain combines TRBV10-3 with TRBJ1-1; D might be TRBD1 (5 bases). The germline V gene has CDR1 ENHRY and CDR2 SYGVKD. The CDR3 consists of 14 residues. Trimming took 10 bases from V and 4 from J, leaving 19 bases between them. The CDR3 spells CATTGGRGRTEAFF. The CDR3 coding sequence is TGTGCCACAACGGGGGGAAGAGGTCGCACTGAAGCTTTCTTT.

This clonotype was seen a few times. The chain links TRBV9 to TRBJ2-2; perhaps TRBD1 as D (5 bases). The length of the CDR3 is 16 residues. Germline V gene data show CDR1 as SGDLS and CDR2 as YYNGEE. Between the trimmed V and J ends, which lost 0 bases and 7 bases, there was a span of 16 bases. CDR3 nucleotide sequence: TGTGCCAGCAGCGTAGCTGGCAGGGCGCTCTTCGGGGAGCTGTTTTTT. Protein sequence: CASSVAGRALFGELFF.

There are a few counts of this clonotype. This chain joins TRBV5-1 and TRBJ2-5; D ambiguous. V was cut by 1 base and J by 5 bases, with 15 bases left in between. The CDR3 totals 15 residues. Germline values: CDR1 SGHRS, CDR2 YFSETQ. DNA for the CDR3: TGCGCCAGCAGCTTGTATGATACCTTCCAGGAGACCCAGTACTTC. Protein sequence: CASSLYDTFQETQYF.

The genes are TRBV12-3 or TRBV12-4 and TRBJ2-6, with TRBD2 as a possible D gene (6 bases). V was clipped by 8 bases and J by 1 base, with 15 bases between them. The CDR3 extends over 16 amino acids. Here the CDR3 reads CASSPGGSSGANVLTF. Written as DNA, the CDR3 is TGTGCCAGCTCACCTGGGGGGTCGTCTGGGGCCAACGTCCTGACTTTC.

The chain uses TRBV5-6 and TRBJ2-1; tentative D call: TRBD2 (6 bases). The CDR3 is 14 residues long. Germline V gene lookup returns CDR1 SGHDT and CDR2 YYEEEE. V lost 7 bases and J lost 7, with 18 bases in between. The CDR3 nucleotides read TGTGCCAGCCTGGGATCCGGCGGGAAAAATGAGCAGTTCTTC. Amino acid sequence: CASLGSGGKNEQFF.

The chain combines TRBV9 with TRBJ1-5, with 10 bases identical to TRBD1. The CDR3 covers 16 residues. V trimming: 3 bases; J trimming: 3 bases; junction bases outside the gene matches: 6. Germline assignment: CDR1 SGDLS and CDR2 YYNGEE. The chain's CDR3 is CASSAGTGALNQPQHF. CDR3 nucleotides: TGTGCCAGCAGCGCGGGGACAGGGGCCCTCAATCAGCCCCAGCATTTT.

This clonotype was observed a few times. The chain couples TRBV7-2 to TRBJ2-3; D not resolved. V was trimmed by 5 bases and J by 2 bases, leaving 11 bases between them. Germline assignment: CDR1 SGHTA and CDR2 FQGNSA. The CDR3 is 14 amino acids. The CDR3 sequence is CASSPGPNTDTQYF. CDR3 nucleotides: TGTGCCAGCAGCCCCGGGCCCAACACAGATACGCAGTATTTT.

The J gene is TRBJ2-1, the V gene TRBV6-1; D is perhaps TRBD1 (7 bases). The germline V gene encodes CDR1 MNHNS and CDR2 SASEGT. Trimming took 6 bases from V and 2 from J, leaving 20 bases between them. CDR3 length equals 17 residues. The CDR3 bases are TGTGCCAGCAGGGGACAGCCCCAGGGGGGCCCCTACAATGAGCAGTTCTTC. This sequence encodes CASRGQPQGGPYNEQFF.

This clonotype was seen repeatedly, ten times or more. The chain employs TRBV12-3 or TRBV12-4 and TRBJ2-3; TRBD1 is a possible D gene (5 bases). The CDR3 is made up of 15 amino acids. Trimming cost V 1 base and J 0 bases, with 8 bases left between them. The DNA of the CDR3 is TGTGCCAGCAGTTTAGGGGGCCCGAGCACAGATACGCAGTATTTT. Translating gives CASSLGGPSTDTQYF.